The 4 T cell receptor beta chains given below trace back to one sample, sequenced in a study of OX40 agonist ivuxolimab in advanced cancers. Generated by immunoSEQ multiplex PCR, the TCRdb table keeps only in-frame clones and is missing some. Of more than 45,000 clones in the sample, approximately 85% are singletons; the top ten hold roughly a tenth. This specimen was CD4+ or CD8+ T cells sorted from blood, taken in a trial of the OX40 agonist ivuxolimab. The receptors were sampled from an adult with an advanced solid tumor such as melanoma, head and neck, liver or kidney cancer.

This clone has a single count. V usage is TRBV6-1 and J usage is TRBJ1-5; unclear D gene. The CDR3 loop spans 15 amino acids. The V gene lost 1 base and the J gene lost 4 bases, with 11 bases spanning the gap. CDR1 and CDR2 from the germline V gene are MNHNS and SASEGT. CDR3 nucleotide sequence: TGTGCCAGCAGTGAAGGGGCTTTGGGGAATCAGCCCCAGCATTTT. Amino acid sequence: CASSEGALGNQPQHF.

This clone was detected only once. The chain links TRBV10-3 to TRBJ2-2; D might be TRBD1 or TRBD2, each matching 5 bases. V lost 0 bases and J lost 5, with 13 bases in between. This CDR3 spans 16 amino acids. In germline, CDR1 is ENHRY, CDR2 SYGVKD. This CDR3 reads CAISESALGETGELFF. Written as DNA, the CDR3 is TGTGCCATCAGTGAGTCCGCCCTGGGGGAGACCGGGGAGCTGTTTTTT.

This chain links TRBV2 with TRBJ1-5, with 9 bases matching TRBD1. Looked up from germline, CDR1 is SNHLY and CDR2 is FYNNEI. V shed 6 bases and J 7 bases; nucleotides not matched to a gene: 10. This CDR3 has 15 amino acids. The CDR3 DNA reads as TGTGCCAGCAGCCAACAGGGGGCGCGGGGGCAGCCCCAGCATTTT. Translated: CASSQQGARGQPQHF. Variable domain in full (rest from reference TRBV2 and TRBJ1-5): EPEVTQTPSHQVTQMGQEVILRCVPISNHLYFYWYRQILGQKVEFLVSFYNNEISEKSEIFDDQFSVERPDGSNFTLKIRSTKLEDSAMYFCASSQQGARGQPQHFGDGTRLSIL.

The V and J genes are TRBV6-5 and TRBJ2-3, with 13 bases aligning to TRBD2. The CDR3 consists of 15 residues. Germline assignment: CDR1 MNHEY and CDR2 SVGAGI. Trimming cost V 5 bases and J 5 bases; bases outside gene matches: 4. For the CDR3, the DNA is TGTGCCAGCAGTAGGACTAGCGGGAGTTTAGATACGCAGTATTTT. It encodes CASSRTSGSLDTQYF.